This T cell receptor beta chain originates from a study of CD8+CD57+ T cells in acquired aplastic anemia (dated by TCRdb to 2016 to 2019). Background for the entire study: Extracted DNA from sorted CD4+ and CD8+ cells averaged approximately 3 ug, ranging from roughly 0.2 to 30 ug. CD8+CD57+ expansion was defined as a frequency above the mean frequency observed in healthy subjects. Broader findings and caveats from the paper: Over 25 CD8+ CDR3 sequences were found in both patients and controls but appeared to be highly expressed in patients and within the immunodominant clones of the patients. Between patients and healthy controls, no significant difference in CD8+ Simpson's diversity was found (P=0.060).

Patients chosen for sequencing had shown expansion of CD8+CD57+ cells by flow cytometry. All patients had severe acquired aplastic anemia diagnosed by International Study of Aplastic Anemia and Agranulocytosis and Camitta criteria. Patients had received no therapy at the time of blood sampling. The study deep-sequenced TCR repertoires of sorted CD4+ and CD8+ blood T cells from severe aplastic anemia patients and healthy subjects. Patients were enrolled in the USA under clinicaltrials.gov protocols 00001620, 01623167, 00001397, 00071045, 00081523 and 00961064. Ficoll-Paque density gradient centrifugation was used to isolate peripheral blood mononuclear cells. CD4+ and CD8+ T cells were sorted by FACS or magnetic beads before DNA extraction. Taken from the germline V gene, the CDR1 and CDR2 loops are SGHRS and YFSETQ. Cut back by 4 bases and 6 bases, the V and J ends lie 20 bases apart. The CDR3, from cysteine to phenylalanine, totals 16 residues. Left in the record is the CDR3 DNA by itself, 48 bases read in frame from the first base.

This clonotype was found many times. Its antigen has not been determined. One base away there is no much larger clone; base qualities are not given. Genomic DNA served as template for TCR beta VDJ combination and CDR3 sequence profiling. An Illumina HiSeq 2000 was the platform used for TCR repertoire sequencing. In the original analysis: TRBV/TRBJ rearrangement plots, CDR3 size and DJ length profiles, and Simpson's diversity index were used to assess repertoires. The most abundant DNA sequence in the deep sequencing data was taken as the immunodominant clone. CDR3 amino acid sequences were checked for sharing between subjects and were compared against published repertoires and the VDJdb database. Starting from the raw public reads, TCRdb applied fastp trimming at Q25, assembled clones with MiXCR and retained in-frame beta chains. Rows with a matching CDR3 protein are joined into one entry that keeps the most common DNA and genes. These V and J calls are TCRdb output, not the study's own analysis. A total of 150,000 to 200,000 distinct CDR3 sequences appear in this sample, more than 45% of them only once. In total, the top ten clones hold approximately 9.7% of the sample.

The chain couples TRBV5-1 to TRBJ2-1; the D gene is perhaps TRBD1 or TRBD2, each of them matching over 6 bases. The source material was sorted CD4+, CD8+, or CD8+CD57+ T cells (not recorded which) from PBMCs. The receptor was isolated from a human donor with aplastic anemia. The CDR3 is CASSPRGSGPGNEQFF. The nucleotide sequence is TGCGCCAGCAGCCCCAGGGGAAGCGGGCCGGGCAATGAGCAGTTCTTC.